The clone carrying this T cell receptor beta chain was seen a single time. Its antigen is undetermined. CDR3 length: 13 amino acids. Trimming pared 3 bases from V and 11 bases from J, leaving 17 bases between. Germline CDR1 reads GTSNPN; CDR2 reads SVGIG (reference sequence). Assay: immunoSEQ multiplex PCR; the TCRdb copy retains only in-frame clones and omits some. The repertoire holds just under 35,000 clones, approximately 90% seen once, with approximately 12% in the top ten. These data come from a study of T cells in localized non-small cell lung cancer. Overall study findings and caveats: When the top 100 tumor clones were examined, a median approximately 54 of them also appeared in the adjacent lung, which was paired and uninvolved.

V and J are TRBV30 and TRBJ1-5, with a weak D call TRBD1 (5 bases). The TCR comes from a female donor at least 60 years old with stage II lung adenocarcinoma. Sequenced material: peripheral blood mononuclear cells, taken before any cancer treatment. CDR3 bases: TGTGCCTGGAGCCCCCCTCGGTTGGGGGCCCAGCATTTT. Translated: CAWSPPRLGAQHF. The full variable domain, in which reference TRBV30 and TRBJ1-5 provide the parts outside the CDR3, is SQTIHQWPATLVQPVGSPLSLECTVEGTSNPNLYWYRQAAGRGLQLLFYSVGIGQISSEVPQNLSASRPQDRQFILSSKKLLLSDSGFYLCAWSPPRLGAQHFGDGTRLSIL.